This passage covers 11 T cell receptor beta chains from one sample sequenced in a study of T cells in Graves' hyperthyroidism and ophthalmopathy. RNA transcripts served as the template for amplifying TCR beta CDR3 regions. Using the HTBI primer set, a first-round RT-PCR was run on the TCR CDR3. TCRdb reprocessed the multiplex PCR reads via MiXCR and lists one record per CDR3 protein. The sample gives approximately 510,000 distinct CDR3 sequences, 20% of which show up once; around 27% is in the top ten. The sequencing sample was made of blood. Receptors originate from a man between 18 and 29 years old with Graves' hyperthyroidism.

This clonotype was seen many times. J is TRBJ1-2 and V is TRBV28; maybe TRBD1 (5 bases). This CDR3 comprises 15 residues. Germline V lookup: CDR1 MDHEN, CDR2 SYDVKM. V was clipped by 6 bases and J by 7 bases, with 21 bases between them. DNA of the CDR3: TGTGCCAGCAGCATCGGAGAATCAGGGCTTGGTGGCTACACCTTC. Amino acid sequence: CASSIGESGLGGYTF.

This chain connects TRBV2 to TRBJ1-5; D is unresolved. In germline, CDR1 is SNHLY, CDR2 FYNNEI. This CDR3 is 16 amino acids long. V lost 6 bases to trimming and J lost 0 bases, with 15 bases between them. CDR3 loop: CASSERGFSSNQPQHF. The DNA of the CDR3 is TGTGCCAGCAGCGAACGGGGATTCTCTAGCAATCAGCCCCAGCATTTT. Together with reference TRBV2 and TRBJ1-5, the CDR3 gives the full variable domain: EPEVTQTPSHQVTQMGQEVILRCVPISNHLYFYWYRQILGQKVEFLVSFYNNEISEKSEIFDDQFSVERPDGSNFTLKIRSTKLEDSAMYFCASSERGFSSNQPQHFGDGTRLSIL.

This clonotype was found many times. As DNA, the CDR3 is TGTGCCAGCACCATTAGGGTGTCCTTAACGGGATATGGCTACACCTTC. Translated, it gives CASTIRVSLTGYGYTF. The rearrangement uses TRBV28 and TRBJ1-2; D is unclear. In germline, CDR1 is MDHEN, CDR2 SYDVKM. The CDR3 is 16 amino acids. Trimming removed 7 bases from V and 5 bases from J, with 23 bases in between.

V usage is TRBV12-3 or TRBV12-4 and J usage is TRBJ1-2; D perhaps matches TRBD1 (5 bases). The CDR3 covers 12 residues. V dropped 7 bases and J dropped 8 bases, with 14 bases sitting between them. The CDR3: CASTGDGDGYTF. DNA of the CDR3: TGTGCCAGCACGGGGGATGGAGACGGCTACACCTTC.

This clonotype showed up many times. This sequence joins TRBV12-3 or TRBV12-4 and TRBJ2-2, with D uncertain. Between the trimmed V and J ends, which lost 5 bases and 2 bases, there was a span of 12 bases. This CDR3 has 15 amino acids. The CDR3 loop is CASSRKARNTGELFF. Written as DNA, the CDR3 is TGTGCCAGCAGTCGGAAGGCACGAAACACCGGGGAGCTGTTTTTT.

This clonotype was seen more than once but under ten times. The chain is built from TRBV12-3 or TRBV12-4 and TRBJ1-1; D not resolved. This CDR3 region has 12 residues. Trimming removed 5 bases at V and 6 bases at J, with 10 bases between. The DNA for the CDR3 is TGTGCCAGCAGTACGGGTGGATCTGAAGCTTTCTTT. Translation: CASSTGGSEAFF.

The chain's CDR3 is CASRPDMYNSPLHF. The CDR3 nucleotides read TGTGCCAGCAGACCCGACATGTATAATTCACCCCTCCACTTT. The chain employs TRBV12-3 or TRBV12-4 and TRBJ1-6, with D unclear. Between the trimmed V and J ends, which lost 6 bases and 4 bases, there was a span of 10 bases. The CDR3 totals 14 residues.

In this sample, this clonotype turned up many times. V usage is TRBV7-8 and J usage is TRBJ1-3; D unresolved. The CDR3 is 16 amino acids. Germline CDR1 and CDR2: SGHVS and FQNEAQ. With 5 bases removed from V and 0 bases from J, the gap between germline ends came to 14 bases. The CDR3 region is CASSIRSASSGNTIYF. CDR3 sequence (DNA): TGTGCCAGCAGCATTCGGTCGGCGAGCTCTGGAAACACCATATATTTT.

This clonotype was counted only a few times. The rearrangement joins TRBV11-2 to TRBJ2-2; 8 positions agree with TRBD1. CDR3 length equals 16 residues. Germline V gene data show CDR1 as SGHAT and CDR2 as FQNNGV. Trimming took 7 bases from V and 4 from J; bases not matched to a gene: 11. CDR3: CASTVQDRGGTGELFF. The CDR3 DNA is TGTGCCAGCACCGTACAAGACAGGGGAGGCACCGGGGAGCTGTTTTTT. Using reference TRBV11-2 and TRBJ2-2 for the parts outside the CDR3, the full variable domain is EAGVAQSPRYKIIEKRQSVAFWCNPISGHATLYWYQQILGQGPKLLIQFQNNGVVDDSQLPKDRFSAERLKGVDSTLKIQPAKLEDSAVYLCASTVQDRGGTGELFFGEGSRLTVL.

This clonotype was counted many times. The chain carries TRBV29-1 and TRBJ1-1; D gene ambiguous. The V gene's germline CDR1 is SQVTM and CDR2 ANQGSEA. The ends were cut back, 4 bases at V and 1 base at J, with 4 bases in the middle. This CDR3 has 11 amino acids. The DNA of the CDR3 is TGCAGCGTTGGGGAGAACACTGAAGCTTTCTTT. Translation gives CSVGENTEAFF.

The sample holds many counts of this clonotype. V gene TRBV19 combines with J gene TRBJ1-5; D is ambiguous. CDR1 and CDR2 from the germline V gene are LNHDA and SQIVND (reference sequence). CDR3 length: 13 residues. V was shortened by 8 bases and J by 4 bases, with 12 bases between the two germline ends. The CDR3 nucleotides read TGTGCCAGTCGGCAGGTCTTAAATCAGCCCCAGCATTTT. This sequence encodes CASRQVLNQPQHF.